The next 30 T cell receptor beta chains were all read from a single sample in a study of blood T cell repertoires in COVID-19. Assay: immunoSEQ multiplex PCR; the TCRdb copy retains only in-frame clones and omits some. Among some 150,000 clones listed, around 90% were seen once. Material for sequencing was peripheral blood. These receptors all come from a middle-aged man with acute or convalescent COVID-19.

The rearrangement uses TRBV18 and TRBJ2-7, with 7 bases aligning to TRBD1. The V segment lost 4 bases and the J segment 3 bases; nucleotides outside the gene matches: 6. This CDR3 region has 14 residues. Germline assignment: CDR1 KGHSH and CDR2 LQKENI. DNA for the CDR3: TGTGCCAGCTCACACCTCGACAGGGTCTACGAGCAGTACTTC. Translated, it gives CASSHLDRVYEQYF.

The V gene is TRBV18, the J gene TRBJ2-7, with TRBD1 matching over 7 bases. CDR1 and CDR2 from the germline V gene are KGHSH and LQKENI. CDR3 length: 14 amino acids. Trimming cost V 3 bases and J 1 base; bases outside gene matches: 3. CDR3 protein: CASSPDRRSYEQYV. CDR3 DNA sequence: TGTGCCAGCTCACCGGACAGGAGATCCTACGAGCAGTACGTC.

This clone was seen a single time. The rearrangement joins TRBV3-1 (or the pseudogene TRBV3-2) to TRBJ2-1; no reliable D call. The V gene's germline CDR1 is LGHDT and CDR2 YNNKEL (reference sequence). CDR3 length: 14 residues. V was cut by 1 base and J by 9 bases, with 13 bases left in between. Here the CDR3 DNA reads TGTGCCAGCAGCCAAGTACGGGTCTACGGTGAGCAGTTCTTC. It is translated as CASSQVRVYGEQFF.

In this sample, this clone turned up a few times. This chain links TRBV5-4 with TRBJ1-6, with D unclear. Germline V CDR1 and CDR2: SGHNT, YYREEE (reference sequence). The CDR3 length is 15 residues. With 0 bases removed from V and 5 bases from J, the gap between germline ends came to 9 bases. The chain's CDR3 is CASSLAWQDNSPLHF. DNA of the CDR3: TGTGCCAGCAGCTTGGCTTGGCAAGATAATTCACCCCTCCACTTT.

The genes are TRBV9 and TRBJ2-5; 9 nucleotides line up with TRBD1. Per the germline V gene, CDR1 is SGDLS and CDR2 is YYNGEE. After removal of 4 bases from V and 4 bases from J, the junction contained 11 bases not matched to a gene. The CDR3 is 16 amino acids. The CDR3 DNA is TGTGCCAGCAGCAAAACCGGGACAGGGTTGGGAGAGACCCAGTACTTC. Protein product: CASSKTGTGLGETQYF.

The rearrangement joins TRBV4-1 to TRBJ1-2, with D uncertain. With 1 base removed from V and 4 bases from J, the gap between germline ends came to 16 bases. This CDR3 contains 16 residues. In germline, CDR1 is MGHRA, CDR2 YSYEKL. The CDR3 protein is CASSQGFGGPGYGYTF. CDR3 nucleotide sequence: TGCGCCAGCAGCCAAGGCTTCGGCGGCCCGGGCTATGGCTACACCTTC.

The rearrangement uses TRBV9 and TRBJ2-1, with 8 bases fitting TRBD2. This CDR3 region has 15 residues. Trimming at V came to 6 bases and at J to 9 bases, leaving 14 bases not matched to a gene. In germline, CDR1 is SGDLS, CDR2 YYNGEE. The CDR3 bases are TGTGCCAGCAATCCACTTCCGGGACTAGAGTTTGAGCAGTTCTTC. This sequence encodes CASNPLPGLEFEQFF.

The gene calls are TRBV28 and TRBJ1-6; D not certain. The V gene lost 8 bases and the J gene lost 7 bases, with 9 bases spanning the gap. The CDR3 sequence is 12 residues long. Germline CDR1 is MDHEN and CDR2 is SYDVKM. The CDR3 nucleotides read TGTGCCAGCGCCGGAGGGAATTCACCCCTCCACTTT. Its translation is CASAGGNSPLHF.

DNA for the CDR3: TGTGCCAGCAGCCCCCGCGGGGAGCTGTTTTTT. This codes for CASSPRGELFF. The chain couples TRBV12-3 or TRBV12-4 to TRBJ2-2; D unresolved. The CDR3 sequence is 11 residues long. The V and J ends lost 6 bases and 7 bases respectively, with 6 bases between them.

The rearrangement joins TRBV4-1 to TRBJ1-5; 8 bases match TRBD1. After removal of 4 bases from V and 2 bases from J, the junction contained 4 bases not matched to a gene. The length of the CDR3 is 15 residues. CDR1 is MGHRA and CDR2 is YSYEKL in the germline V gene. The DNA for the CDR3 is TGCGCCAGCAGCCCGACAGGGGCGGGCAATCAGCCCCAGCATTTT. It specifies CASSPTGAGNQPQHF.

The chain recombines TRBV5-6 with TRBJ2-7, with 7 nucleotides matching TRBD1. This CDR3 is 14 amino acids long. Unmatched junction bases numbered 6, after V lost 0 bases and J lost 6 bases. The germline V gene has CDR1 SGHDT and CDR2 YYEEEE. Here the CDR3 reads CASSLGQGWGEQYF. The CDR3 DNA sequence: TGTGCCAGCAGCTTGGGACAGGGATGGGGCGAGCAGTACTTC.

The chain carries TRBV9 and TRBJ1-1, with 9 bases that match TRBD1. V lost 4 bases and J lost 5; bases outside the gene matches: 9. The CDR3 is made up of 15 amino acids. From germline, CDR1 is SGDLS and CDR2 YYNGEE. The CDR3 nucleotides are TGTGCCAGCAGCCCCCGGGACAGGGTGGGTACTGAAGCTTTCTTT. Its translation: CASSPRDRVGTEAFF.

For this clone: A read error may produce the germline difference seen at one junction end. The chain uses TRBV19 and TRBJ2-3; 11 bases match TRBD2. The CDR3 has 16 residues. From germline, CDR1 is LNHDA and CDR2 SQIVND (reference sequence). CDR3 residues: CASSLELAGGTDTQYF. The DNA of the CDR3 is TGTGCCAGTAGTTTAGAACTAGCGGGAGGCACAGATACGCAGTATTTT.

Note on this clone: Within the sample, other DNA sequences also encode this same CDR3. This chain links TRBV10-3 with TRBJ1-3, with 11 bases that match TRBD1. J gave up 4 bases and V 6 bases, and 5 bases lay outside the gene matches. CDR1 is ENHRY, CDR2 SYGVKD, per germline. This CDR3 has 15 amino acids. Here the CDR3 DNA reads TGTGCCATCAGATCGGGACAGGGGGGAGGAAACACCATATATTTT. Its protein product is CAIRSGQGGGNTIYF.

The CDR3 DNA sequence: TGTGCCAGCAACCCTAGCGGGGTCATGGGCGATACGCAGTATTTT. Translated, it gives CASNPSGVMGDTQYF. The chain carries TRBV6-5 and TRBJ2-3, with 9 nucleotides matching TRBD2. Per germline, CDR1 MNHEY and CDR2 SVGAGI. V trimming: 7 bases; J trimming: 6 bases; junction bases outside the gene matches: 11. The CDR3 is made up of 15 amino acids.

The chain uses TRBV7-9 and TRBJ1-4; 10 bases are a match to TRBD1. The ends lost 0 bases at V and 8 bases at J; junction bases unmatched: 3. In germline, CDR1 is SEHNR, CDR2 FQNEAQ (reference sequence). The CDR3 sequence is 15 residues long. The chain's CDR3 is CASSLAGTGEEKLFF. CDR3 nucleotides: TGTGCCAGCAGCTTAGCGGGGACAGGGGAAGAAAAACTGTTTTTT.

This chain uses TRBV2 with TRBJ2-5; 14 bases align to TRBD2. V trimming: 7 bases; J trimming: 3 bases; junction bases outside the gene matches: 7. The V gene's germline CDR1 is SNHLY and CDR2 FYNNEI. CDR3 length: 16 amino acids. CDR3 DNA: TGTGCCAGCACCCTGACTAGCGGGGGGGCGGAAGAGACCCAGTACTTC. It encodes CASTLTSGGAEETQYF.

J is TRBJ2-1 and V is TRBV10-2; TRBD1 agrees at 7 bases. The CDR3 is made up of 13 amino acids. Germline V gene sequence: CDR1 WSHSY, CDR2 SAAADI. V shed 4 bases and J 6 bases; nucleotides not matched to a gene: 3. As DNA, the CDR3 is TGCGCCAGCAGTGTAGCAGGGGGCAATGAGCAGTTCTTC. This gives the protein CASSVAGGNEQFF.

CDR3 in DNA: TGTGCCAGCAGTTCCCGACAGGGTACCCCCTACGAGCAGTACTTC. Protein sequence: CASSSRQGTPYEQYF. The chain combines TRBV27 with TRBJ2-7; TRBD1 agrees at 7 bases. This CDR3 is 15 amino acids long. Trimming removed 4 bases from V and 2 bases from J; junction bases left unmatched: 8. CDR1 is MNHEY, CDR2 SMNVEV, per germline (reference sequence).

The gene calls are TRBV3-1 (or the pseudogene TRBV3-2) and TRBJ2-5; TRBD1 matches 7 bases. In germline, CDR1 is LGHDT, CDR2 YNNKEL (reference sequence). The CDR3 sequence is 14 residues long. The junction had 2 bases not matched to a gene; V was cut back by 1 base and J by 3 bases. The CDR3 reads CASSQGGGEETQYF. The CDR3 nucleotides are TGTGCCAGCAGCCAAGGAGGGGGCGAAGAGACCCAGTACTTC.

The chain joins TRBV12-3 or TRBV12-4 to TRBJ1-1, with D uncertain. This CDR3 has 13 residues. V lost 6 bases and J 2 bases, leaving 10 bases between the germline ends. This chain's CDR3 is CASRTSGNTEAFF. The CDR3 region has the DNA TGTGCCAGCAGAACATCGGGTAACACTGAAGCTTTCTTT.

The chain combines TRBV6-1 with TRBJ2-5; 8 bases align to TRBD1. Germline V gene sequence: CDR1 MNHNS, CDR2 SASEGT. Losses at the gene ends were 1 base for V and 2 bases for J; bases not matched to a gene: 3. This CDR3 is 15 amino acids long. The CDR3 reads CASSEGDRNQETQYF. CDR3 DNA: TGTGCCAGCAGTGAAGGGGACAGGAATCAAGAGACCCAGTACTTC.

The chain uses TRBV15 and TRBJ2-3; 12 positions agree with TRBD1. The germline V gene encodes CDR1 LNHNV and CDR2 YYDKDF (reference sequence). The CDR3 is 18 amino acids. Unmatched junction bases numbered 14, after V lost 5 bases and J lost 5 bases. CDR3 amino acids: CATSRKTWDRGPKDTQYF. DNA of the CDR3: TGTGCCACCAGCCGCAAGACTTGGGACAGGGGGCCTAAAGATACGCAGTATTTT.

The chain uses TRBV6-5 and TRBJ2-1; no clear D. V gave up 2 bases and J gave up 10 bases, with 6 bases separating them. Germline V gene data show CDR1 as MNHEY and CDR2 as SVGAGI. The CDR3 runs to 11 residues. In DNA, the CDR3 is TGTGCCAGCAGTTACGCGGAAGAGCAGTTCTTC. This codes for CASSYAEEQFF.

V gene TRBV27 combines with J gene TRBJ1-2, with a tentative D call TRBD1 (5 bases). Germline CDR1 reads MNHEY; CDR2 reads SMNVEV (reference sequence). CDR3 size: 15 residues. V was pared by 8 bases and J by 4 bases, with 20 bases between. This CDR3 is CASSGAGQGTYGYTF. CDR3 DNA sequence: TGTGCCAGCTCCGGGGCGGGGCAGGGTACCTATGGCTACACCTTC.

The V call is TRBV7-2, the J call TRBJ2-2, with TRBD2 matching over 12 bases. This CDR3 is built from 15 residues. The junction had 0 bases not matched to a gene; V was cut back by 2 bases and J by 5 bases. Per the germline V gene, CDR1 is SGHTA and CDR2 is FQGNSA. The DNA for the CDR3 is TGTGCCAGCAGCTTAACTAGCGGGAGGACCGGGGAGCTGTTTTTT. The encoded protein is CASSLTSGRTGELFF.

The rearrangement uses TRBV5-1 and TRBJ1-4; weak D call: TRBD1 (6 bases). This CDR3 contains 14 residues. With 2 bases removed from V and 7 bases from J, the gap between germline ends came to 12 bases. Germline V gene lookup returns CDR1 SGHRS and CDR2 YFSETQ. CDR3 residues: CASSLFQGSEKLFF. The CDR3 DNA sequence: TGCGCCAGCAGCTTATTTCAGGGGAGTGAAAAACTGTTTTTT.

The rearrangement links TRBV2 to TRBJ1-4, with 8 bases lining up with TRBD1. The CDR3 sequence is 14 residues long. Germline assignment: CDR1 SNHLY and CDR2 FYNNEI. The ends lost 3 bases at V and 5 bases at J; junction bases unmatched: 2. CDR3 DNA: TGTGCCAGCAGTGACGACAGGGGAAATGAAAAACTGTTTTTT. Amino acids: CASSDDRGNEKLFF. Using reference TRBV2 and TRBJ1-4 for the parts outside the CDR3, the full variable domain is EPEVTQTPSHQVTQMGQEVILRCVPISNHLYFYWYRQILGQKVEFLVSFYNNEISEKSEIFDDQFSVERPDGSNFTLKIRSTKLEDSAMYFCASSDDRGNEKLFFGSGTQLSVL.

The chain employs TRBV18 and TRBJ2-7; 14 nucleotides align to TRBD2. V gave up 3 bases and J gave up 5 bases; unmatched junction bases: 9. The CDR3 extends over 17 amino acids. CDR1 KGHSH and CDR2 LQKENI come from the germline V gene. The chain's CDR3 is CASSPSGLAGEVDEQYF. CDR3 sequence (DNA): TGTGCCAGCTCACCTTCGGGACTAGCGGGAGAGGTCGACGAGCAGTACTTC.

The chain combines TRBV3-1 (or the pseudogene TRBV3-2) with TRBJ2-3; 13 bases are a match to TRBD2. The CDR3 is made up of 18 amino acids. The germline gives CDR1 LGHDT, CDR2 YNNKEL (reference sequence). V dropped 6 bases and J dropped 1; count of bases not matched to a gene: 10. CDR3 amino acids: CASSFFVGLAGGTDTQYF. Here the CDR3 DNA reads TGTGCCAGCAGTTTTTTCGTCGGACTAGCGGGGGGCACAGATACGCAGTATTTT.